This TCR beta chain was retrieved from a study of T cells in localized non-small cell lung cancer. Germline CDR1 reads SGHNT; CDR2 reads YENEEA. The CDR3 length is 16 residues. J lost 4 bases, V lost 1 base, and 7 bases had no gene match. TCRdb keeps only in-frame clones here, not all; method: immunoSEQ multiplex PCR. The sample carries about 3,400 clones, about 22% recorded once. On this clone itself: Antigen: not known.

Broader study findings: A median of roughly 55 of the top 100 tumor clones appeared in adjacent lung, which was paired and uninvolved. Sequencing was limited to one tumor region, leaving the possibility of heterogeneity open. Maximal T cell clonality occurred in uninvolved adjacent lung, with tumor ranking below it. An association was observed between higher blood T cell density and longer overall survival.

The sequence was obtained from a man aged 18-55 years with stage II lung adenocarcinoma. The sample here was lung tumor tissue, taken before any cancer treatment. The chain combines TRBV11-3 with TRBJ2-5; 9 bases match TRBD2. The CDR3 region is CASSLVAGGQVETQYF. In nucleotides, the CDR3 is TGTGCCAGCAGCTTAGTGGCGGGGGGGCAAGTAGAGACCCAGTACTTC.